The entry below describes one TCR beta chain. The antigen is not known. The data originate from a study of T cell responses to AZD1222 COVID-19 vaccine. Study-level results: With dominance at 160-218 and 743-854, vaccine-associated CD4 TCRs spanned spike. Elevations in Spike-specific TCR breadth and depth followed administration of two AZD1222 doses. Recipients of AZD1222 seropositive at baseline numbered only 6 or 7. Nearly half of spike-specific TCRs reportedly target unmutated variant regions.

Using immunoSEQ multiplex PCR, the repertoire was profiled, and TCRdb retains in-frame clones only, with some absent. Of more than 100,000 clones in the sample, approximately 90% were seen once. Germline-derived CDR1 and CDR2 are MRHNA and SNTAGT. There are 16 residues in the CDR3. V lost 3 bases to trimming and J lost 0 bases, with 12 bases between them. The chain joins TRBV6-4 to TRBJ1-5; D not certain. This material consisted of peripheral blood, taken on day 0 of AZD1222 vaccination. The sequence derives from an adult in good health. CDR3 sequence reads: CASSEKGEYSNQPQHF. The CDR3 coding sequence is TGTGCCAGCAGTGAAAAGGGAGAATATAGCAATCAGCCCCAGCATTTT.